The 15 T cell receptor beta chains below all came from one sample that was sequenced in a study of blood T cell repertoires in COVID-19. This table comes from immunoSEQ multiplex PCR, and its TCRdb copy is limited to in-frame clones, with some not included. This table has 130,000 to 150,000 clones, around 84% appearing once. The specimen was PBMCs or T cells enriched from blood (not recorded which). The receptors stem from a woman in her forties or fifties who had been exposed to COVID-19.

The chain couples TRBV5-4 to TRBJ2-3; D is possibly TRBD2 (5 bases). The length of the CDR3 is 16 residues. Germline CDR1 SGHNT, CDR2 YYREEE (reference sequence). Trimming stripped 0 bases from V and 2 bases from J, with 13 bases between. The CDR3 DNA follows: TGTGCCAGCAGCTTGGCCCCAGGAGGCATCACAGATACGCAGTATTTT. Translated, it gives CASSLAPGGITDTQYF.

This clone has a single count. This rearrangement joins TRBV7-6 to TRBJ2-7; 7 nucleotides match TRBD1. V lost 4 bases and J lost 2; bases outside the gene matches: 8. Germline V gene sequence: CDR1 SGHVS, CDR2 FNYEAQ. The CDR3 is made up of 15 amino acids. The CDR3 DNA reads TGTGCCAGCAGCTCGTACCGGGACAGAACCTACGAGCAGTACTTC. It specifies CASSSYRDRTYEQYF. Based on the CDR3 plus reference TRBV7-6 and TRBJ2-7, the full variable domain is GAGVSQSPRYKVTKRGQDVALRCDPISGHVSLYWYRQALGQGPEFLTYFNYEAQQDKSGLPNDRFSAERPEGSISTLTIQRTEQRDSAMYRCASSSYRDRTYEQYFGPGTRLTVT.

The J gene is TRBJ2-3, the V gene TRBV5-6; D uncertain. V was shortened by 4 bases and J by 1 base, with 10 bases between the two germline ends. CDR3 size: 14 residues. The V gene's germline CDR1 is SGHDT and CDR2 YYEEEE. The CDR3 is CASSPGPGTDTQYF. CDR3 coding DNA: TGTGCCAGCAGCCCTGGGCCTGGCACAGATACGCAGTATTTT.

This chain joins TRBV29-1 and TRBJ1-2; D remains unclear. The germline CDR1 and CDR2 sequences are SQVTM and ANQGSEA. This CDR3 spans 10 amino acids. The germline V and J ends were trimmed by 4 bases and 7 bases, with 7 bases remaining between them. Written as DNA, the CDR3 is TGCAGCGTTGGAGAGGCTGGCTACACCTTC. Translation: CSVGEAGYTF.

The chain joins TRBV6-1 to TRBJ2-2, with no clear D. Per the germline V gene, CDR1 is MNHNS and CDR2 is SASEGT. Trimming took off 2 bases at V and 4 bases at J, with 8 bases between the two ends. The CDR3 is 14 amino acids. The CDR3 spells CASSEYTLTGELFF. The CDR3 DNA reads TGTGCCAGCAGTGAATACACCCTCACCGGGGAGCTGTTTTTT.

The chain joins TRBV7-8 to TRBJ2-5, with 7 nucleotides matching TRBD2. Per germline, CDR1 SGHVS and CDR2 FQNEAQ. Trimming removed 6 bases from V and 1 base from J; junction bases left unmatched: 8. This CDR3 is built from 15 residues. The CDR3 DNA reads TGTGCCAGCAGAAGGCTAGCGGCACCCCAAGAGACCCAGTACTTC. Protein product: CASRRLAAPQETQYF.

The gene calls are TRBV6-5 and TRBJ1-4; D perhaps matches TRBD1 (6 bases). This CDR3 has 15 residues. Deletions cut 0 bases from V and 7 bases from J, with 12 bases between. Germline values: CDR1 MNHEY, CDR2 SVGAGI. The CDR3 loop reads CASSYSKGVGEKLFF. Here the CDR3 DNA reads TGTGCCAGCAGTTACTCGAAGGGGGTTGGTGAAAAACTGTTTTTT.

The chain joins TRBV5-1 to TRBJ2-7; D gene uncertain. Germline V CDR1 and CDR2: SGHRS, YFSETQ. The CDR3 totals 12 residues. V was cut by 4 bases and J by 5 bases, with 10 bases left in between. The CDR3 DNA is TGCGCCAGCAGCGCGGCAAGGAACGAGCAGTACTTC. It is translated as CASSAARNEQYF.

This chain links TRBV9 with TRBJ2-1; the D is unclear. Per the germline V gene, CDR1 is SGDLS and CDR2 is YYNGEE. CDR3 length: 15 amino acids. Trimming cost V 4 bases and J 3 bases, with 14 bases left between them. The CDR3 nucleotides read TGTGCCAGCAGCCCCGTCGGCGGCCTCTACAATGAGCAGTTCTTC. It is translated as CASSPVGGLYNEQFF.

The rearrangement uses TRBV7-2 and TRBJ2-3; 12 bases map to TRBD2. The V segment lost 2 bases and the J segment 2 bases; nucleotides outside the gene matches: 8. Germline V gene sequence: CDR1 SGHTA, CDR2 FQGNSA. This CDR3 region has 18 residues. For the CDR3, the DNA is TGTGCCAGCAGCTTATCCCTCCTAGCGGGAGGGGCCACAGATACGCAGTATTTT. Protein sequence: CASSLSLLAGGATDTQYF.

This rearrangement joins TRBV10-1 to TRBJ2-5; 9 positions match TRBD1. V was pared by 6 bases and J by 6 bases, with 11 bases of the junction left unmatched. The CDR3 is 15 residues long. The germline V gene encodes CDR1 WNHNN and CDR2 SYGVQD (reference sequence). The CDR3 is CASSPGTGSMKTQYF. CDR3 in DNA: TGCGCCAGCAGCCCCGGGACAGGGTCTATGAAGACCCAGTACTTC.

The CDR3 nucleotides read TGCGCCAGCAGCTTGGTACAGGGAGCCTACGAGCAGTACTTC. Its protein product is CASSLVQGAYEQYF. The chain is built from TRBV5-1 and TRBJ2-7; TRBD1 is a possible D gene (6 bases). CDR1 is SGHRS and CDR2 is YFSETQ in the germline V gene. V lost 0 bases and J lost 2, with 9 bases in between. The CDR3 extends over 14 amino acids. Variable domain in full (rest from reference TRBV5-1 and TRBJ2-7): KAGVTQTPRYLIKTRGQQVTLSCSPISGHRSVSWYQQTPGQGLQFLFEYFSETQRNKGNFPGRFSGRQFSNSRSEMNVSTLELGDSALYLCASSLVQGAYEQYFGPGTRLTVT.

This chain connects TRBV19 to TRBJ2-5, with 11 positions matching TRBD2. CDR1 and CDR2 (germline): LNHDA, SQIVND (reference sequence). J was trimmed by 2 bases and V by 6 bases; bases with no gene match: 5. The CDR3 contains 15 residues. The DNA of the CDR3 is TGTGCCAGTAGGACGAGACTAGCGGGGCAAGAGACCCAGTACTTC. This sequence encodes CASRTRLAGQETQYF. Complete variable domain (other parts from reference TRBV19 and TRBJ2-5): DGGITQSPKYLFRKEGQNVTLSCEQNLNHDAMYWYRQDPGQGLRLIYYSQIVNDFQKGDIAEGYSVSREKKESFPLTVTSAQKNPTAFYLCASRTRLAGQETQYFGPGTRLLVL.

This clone was observed once. The chain employs TRBV3-1 (or the pseudogene TRBV3-2) and TRBJ2-3; 8 bases align to TRBD2. The CDR3 has 14 residues. CDR1 LGHDT and CDR2 YNNKEL come from the germline V gene (reference sequence). Unmatched junction bases numbered 3, after V lost 1 base and J lost 6 bases. DNA of the CDR3: TGTGCCAGCAGCCAAGGACTAGCGATTGATACGCAGTATTTT. Amino acid sequence: CASSQGLAIDTQYF.

The rearrangement uses TRBV2 and TRBJ2-3, with 8 positions matching TRBD2. The CDR3 extends over 15 amino acids. The ends lost 4 bases at V and 1 base at J; junction bases unmatched: 4. CDR1 is SNHLY and CDR2 is FYNNEI in the germline V gene. CDR3 DNA: TGTGCCAGCAGTGGGGCGGGGGGCCGCACAGATACGCAGTATTTT. Protein sequence: CASSGAGGRTDTQYF.